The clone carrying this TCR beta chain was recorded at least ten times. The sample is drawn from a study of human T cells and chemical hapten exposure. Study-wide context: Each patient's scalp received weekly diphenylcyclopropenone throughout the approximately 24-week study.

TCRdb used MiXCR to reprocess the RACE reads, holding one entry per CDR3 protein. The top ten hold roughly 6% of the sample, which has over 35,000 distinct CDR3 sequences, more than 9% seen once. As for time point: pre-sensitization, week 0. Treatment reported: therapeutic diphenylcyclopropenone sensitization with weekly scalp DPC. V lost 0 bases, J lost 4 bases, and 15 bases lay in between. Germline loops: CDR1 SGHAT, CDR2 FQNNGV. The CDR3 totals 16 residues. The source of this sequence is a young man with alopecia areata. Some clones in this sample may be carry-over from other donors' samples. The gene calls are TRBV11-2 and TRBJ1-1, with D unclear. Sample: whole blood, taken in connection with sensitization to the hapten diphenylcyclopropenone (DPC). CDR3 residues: CASSLEFGRKGTEAFF. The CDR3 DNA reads TGTGCCAGCAGCTTAGAGTTTGGCAGGAAGGGCACTGAAGCTTTCTTT.